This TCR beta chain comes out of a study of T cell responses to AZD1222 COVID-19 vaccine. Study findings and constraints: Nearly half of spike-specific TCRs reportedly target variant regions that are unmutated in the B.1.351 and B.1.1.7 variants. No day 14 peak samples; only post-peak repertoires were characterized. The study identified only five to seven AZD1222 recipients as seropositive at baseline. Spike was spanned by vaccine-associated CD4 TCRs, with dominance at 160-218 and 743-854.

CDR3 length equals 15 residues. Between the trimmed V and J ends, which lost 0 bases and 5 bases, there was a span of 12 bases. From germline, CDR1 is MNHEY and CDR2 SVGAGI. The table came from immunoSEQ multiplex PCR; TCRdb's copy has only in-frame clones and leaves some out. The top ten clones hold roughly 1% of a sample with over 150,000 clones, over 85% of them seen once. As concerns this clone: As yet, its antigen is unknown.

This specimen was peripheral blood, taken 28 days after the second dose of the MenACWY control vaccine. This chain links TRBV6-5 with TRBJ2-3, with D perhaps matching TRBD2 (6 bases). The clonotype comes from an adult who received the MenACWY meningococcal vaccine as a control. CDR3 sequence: CASSYSGSGLDTQYF. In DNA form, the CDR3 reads TGTGCCAGCAGTTACTCGGGAAGCGGGTTAGATACGCAGTATTTT.